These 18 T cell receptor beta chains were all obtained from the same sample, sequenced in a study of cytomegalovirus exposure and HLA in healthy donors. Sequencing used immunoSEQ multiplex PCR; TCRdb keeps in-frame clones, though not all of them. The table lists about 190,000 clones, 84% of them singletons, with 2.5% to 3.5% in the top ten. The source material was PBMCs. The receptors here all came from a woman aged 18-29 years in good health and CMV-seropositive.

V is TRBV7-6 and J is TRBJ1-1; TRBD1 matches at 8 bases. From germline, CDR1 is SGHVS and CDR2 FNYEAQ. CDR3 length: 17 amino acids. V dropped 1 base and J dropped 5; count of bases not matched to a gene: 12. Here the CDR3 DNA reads TGTGCCAGCAGCTTAGGAGGGGGGACAGGAGTAGGGACTGAAGCTTTCTTT. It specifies CASSLGGGTGVGTEAFF.

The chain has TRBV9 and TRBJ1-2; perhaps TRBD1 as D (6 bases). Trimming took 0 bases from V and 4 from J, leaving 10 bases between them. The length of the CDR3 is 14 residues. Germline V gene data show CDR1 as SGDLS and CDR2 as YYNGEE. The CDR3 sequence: CASSVVQGSYGYTF. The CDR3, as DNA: TGTGCCAGCAGCGTAGTTCAGGGGAGCTATGGCTACACCTTC. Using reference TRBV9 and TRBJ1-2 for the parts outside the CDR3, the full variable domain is DSGVTQTPKHLITATGQRVTLRCSPRSGDLSVYWYQQSLDQGLQFLIQYYNGEERAKGNILERFSAQQFPDLHSELNLSSLELGDSALYFCASSVVQGSYGYTFGSGTRLTVV.

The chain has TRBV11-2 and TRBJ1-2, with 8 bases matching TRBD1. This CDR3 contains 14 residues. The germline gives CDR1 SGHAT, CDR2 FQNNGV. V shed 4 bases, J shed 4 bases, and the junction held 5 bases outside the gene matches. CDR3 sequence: CASSSIGTGYGYTF. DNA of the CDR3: TGTGCCAGCAGCTCTATCGGGACAGGCTATGGCTACACCTTC.

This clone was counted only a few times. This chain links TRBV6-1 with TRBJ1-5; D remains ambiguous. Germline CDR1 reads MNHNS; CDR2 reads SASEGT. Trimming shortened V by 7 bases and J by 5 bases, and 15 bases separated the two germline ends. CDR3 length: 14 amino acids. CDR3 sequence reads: CASILGPWDQPQHF. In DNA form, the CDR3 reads TGTGCCAGCATCTTGGGCCCCTGGGATCAGCCCCAGCATTTT.

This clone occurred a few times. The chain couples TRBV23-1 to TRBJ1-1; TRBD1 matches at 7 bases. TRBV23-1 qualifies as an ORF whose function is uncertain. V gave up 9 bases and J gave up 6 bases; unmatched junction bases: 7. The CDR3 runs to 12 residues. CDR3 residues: CARKGGTAEAFF. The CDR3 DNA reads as TGCGCCAGGAAGGGTGGGACAGCTGAAGCTTTCTTT.

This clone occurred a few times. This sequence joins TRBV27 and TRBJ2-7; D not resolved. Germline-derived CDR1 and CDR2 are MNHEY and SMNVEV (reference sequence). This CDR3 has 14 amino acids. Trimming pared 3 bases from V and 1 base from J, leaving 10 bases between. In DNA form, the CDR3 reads TGTGCCAGCAGTTTGTCTGGCAGTTCCTACGAGCAGTACTTC. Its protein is CASSLSGSSYEQYF.

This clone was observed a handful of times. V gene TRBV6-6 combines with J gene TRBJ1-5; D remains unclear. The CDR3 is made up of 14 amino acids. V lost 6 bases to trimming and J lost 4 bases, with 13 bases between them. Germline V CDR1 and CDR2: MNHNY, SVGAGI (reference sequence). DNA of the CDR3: TGTGCCAGCAGCCGCGACTCGGGGAATCAGCCCCAGCATTTT. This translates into CASSRDSGNQPQHF.

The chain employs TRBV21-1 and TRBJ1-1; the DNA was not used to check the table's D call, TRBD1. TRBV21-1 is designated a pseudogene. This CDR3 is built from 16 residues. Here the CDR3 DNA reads TGTGCCAGCAGCAAAGGGTTAGGCAGGCCGAACACTGAAGCTTTCTTT. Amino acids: CASSKGLGRPNTEAFF.

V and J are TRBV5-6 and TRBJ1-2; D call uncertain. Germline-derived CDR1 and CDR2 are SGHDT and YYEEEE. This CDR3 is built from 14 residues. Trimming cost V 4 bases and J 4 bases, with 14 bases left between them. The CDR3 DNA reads TGTGCCAGCAGCCCGTGGGCCAAAATCTATGGCTACACCTTC. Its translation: CASSPWAKIYGYTF. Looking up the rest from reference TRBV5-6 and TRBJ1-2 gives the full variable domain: DAGVTQSPTHLIKTRGQQVTLRCSPKSGHDTVSWYQQALGQGPQFIFQYYEEEERQRGNFPDRFSGHQFPNYSSELNVNALLLGDSALYLCASSPWAKIYGYTFGSGTRLTVV.

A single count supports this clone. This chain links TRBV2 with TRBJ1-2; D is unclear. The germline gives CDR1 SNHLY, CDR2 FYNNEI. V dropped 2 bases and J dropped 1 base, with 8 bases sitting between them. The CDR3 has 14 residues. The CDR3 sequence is CASSEKANNYGYTF. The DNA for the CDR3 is TGTGCCAGCAGTGAAAAAGCTAATAACTATGGCTACACCTTC.

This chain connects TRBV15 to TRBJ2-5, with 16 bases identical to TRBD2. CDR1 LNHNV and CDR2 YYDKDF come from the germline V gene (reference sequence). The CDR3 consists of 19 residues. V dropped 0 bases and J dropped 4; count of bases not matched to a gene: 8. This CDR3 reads CATSRDKGLAGGLLETQYF. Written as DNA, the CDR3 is TGTGCCACCAGCAGAGATAAGGGACTAGCGGGGGGGCTGCTAGAGACCCAGTACTTC.

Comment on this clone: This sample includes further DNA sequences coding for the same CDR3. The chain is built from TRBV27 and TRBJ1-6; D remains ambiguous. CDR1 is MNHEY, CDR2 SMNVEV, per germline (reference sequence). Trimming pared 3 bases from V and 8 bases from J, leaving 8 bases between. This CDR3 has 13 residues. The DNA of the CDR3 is TGTGCCAGCAGTTTCCGCGGGGATTCACCCCTCCACTTT. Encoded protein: CASSFRGDSPLHF.

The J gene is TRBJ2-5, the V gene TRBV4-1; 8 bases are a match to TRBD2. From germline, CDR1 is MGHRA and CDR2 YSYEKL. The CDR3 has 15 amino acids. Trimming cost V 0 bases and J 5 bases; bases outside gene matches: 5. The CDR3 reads CASSQDAGGLETQYF. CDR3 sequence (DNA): TGCGCCAGCAGCCAAGACGCGGGGGGCCTGGAGACCCAGTACTTC.

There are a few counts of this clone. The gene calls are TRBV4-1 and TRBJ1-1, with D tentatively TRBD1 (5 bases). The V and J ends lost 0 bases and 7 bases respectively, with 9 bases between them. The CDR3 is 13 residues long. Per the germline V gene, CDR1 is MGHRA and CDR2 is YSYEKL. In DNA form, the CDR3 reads TGCGCCAGCAGCCAAGAATGGCAGGGTGAAGCTTTCTTT. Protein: CASSQEWQGEAFF.

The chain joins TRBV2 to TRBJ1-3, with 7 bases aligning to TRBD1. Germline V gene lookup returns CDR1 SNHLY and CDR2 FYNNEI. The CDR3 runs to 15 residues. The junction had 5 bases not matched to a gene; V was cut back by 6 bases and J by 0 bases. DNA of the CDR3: TGTGCCAGCAGCCCCGGGACAGCCTCTGGAAACACCATATATTTT. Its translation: CASSPGTASGNTIYF. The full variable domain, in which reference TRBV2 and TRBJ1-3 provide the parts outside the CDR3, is EPEVTQTPSHQVTQMGQEVILRCVPISNHLYFYWYRQILGQKVEFLVSFYNNEISEKSEIFDDQFSVERPDGSNFTLKIRSTKLEDSAMYFCASSPGTASGNTIYFGEGSWLTVV.

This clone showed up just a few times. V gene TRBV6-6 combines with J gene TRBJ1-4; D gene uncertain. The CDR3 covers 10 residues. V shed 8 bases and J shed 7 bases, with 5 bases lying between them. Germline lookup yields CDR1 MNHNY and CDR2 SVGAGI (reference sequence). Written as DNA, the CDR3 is TGTGCCAGCTCCCGTGAAAAACTGTTTTTT. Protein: CASSREKLFF.

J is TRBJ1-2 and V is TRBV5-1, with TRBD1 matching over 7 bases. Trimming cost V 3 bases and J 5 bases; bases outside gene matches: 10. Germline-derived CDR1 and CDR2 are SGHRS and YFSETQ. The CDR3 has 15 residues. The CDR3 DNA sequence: TGCGCCAGCAGCTACAACAATAGACAGGGTTATGGCTACACCTTC. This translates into CASSYNNRQGYGYTF.

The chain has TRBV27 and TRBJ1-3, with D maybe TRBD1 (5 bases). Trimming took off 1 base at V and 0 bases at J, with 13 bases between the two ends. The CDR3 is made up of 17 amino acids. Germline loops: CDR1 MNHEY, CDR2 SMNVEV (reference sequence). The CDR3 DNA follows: TGTGCCAGCAGTTTATTGCCAGGGTCCTTCTCTGGAAACACCATATATTTT. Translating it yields CASSLLPGSFSGNTIYF.